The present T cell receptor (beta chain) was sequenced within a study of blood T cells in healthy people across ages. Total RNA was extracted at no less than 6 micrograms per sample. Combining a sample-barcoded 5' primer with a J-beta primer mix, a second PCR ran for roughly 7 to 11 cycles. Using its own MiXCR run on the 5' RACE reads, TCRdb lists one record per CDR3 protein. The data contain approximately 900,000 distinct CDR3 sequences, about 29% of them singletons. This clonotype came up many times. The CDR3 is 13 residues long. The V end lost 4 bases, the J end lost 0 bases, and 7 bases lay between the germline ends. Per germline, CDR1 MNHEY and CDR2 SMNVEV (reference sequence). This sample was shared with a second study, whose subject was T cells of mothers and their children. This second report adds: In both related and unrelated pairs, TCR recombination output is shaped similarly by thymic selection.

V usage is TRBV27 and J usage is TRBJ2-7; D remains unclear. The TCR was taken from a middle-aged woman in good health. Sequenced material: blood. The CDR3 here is CASSWGFSYEQYF. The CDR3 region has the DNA TGTGCCAGCAGTTGGGGTTTCTCCTACGAGCAGTACTTC.